The 5 T cell receptor beta chains below come from one sample, sequenced in a study of blood T cell repertoires in COVID-19. Assay: immunoSEQ multiplex PCR; the TCRdb copy retains only in-frame clones and omits some. This table has about 73,000 clones, over 70% appearing once. Sample: peripheral blood. Receptor source: a man older than 75 with active or convalescent COVID-19.

By share, this clone counts as medium-sized (0.01 to 0.1%). This chain uses TRBV5-4 with TRBJ1-5, with 10 positions matching TRBD1. J lost 4 bases, V lost 4 bases, and 2 bases had no gene match. CDR3 size: 14 residues. The germline V gene encodes CDR1 SGHNT and CDR2 YYREEE (reference sequence). The CDR3 is CASSEGQGNQPQHF. The CDR3 DNA reads as TGTGCCAGCAGCGAGGGACAGGGGAATCAGCCCCAGCATTTT.

The chain carries TRBV4-1 and TRBJ1-4; D not resolved. The V gene lost 1 base and the J gene lost 2 bases, with 8 bases spanning the gap. This CDR3 has 15 amino acids. Looked up from germline, CDR1 is MGHRA and CDR2 is YSYEKL. CDR3: CASSQVPSTNEKLFF. CDR3 sequence (DNA): TGCGCCAGCAGCCAAGTCCCGAGTACTAATGAAAAACTGTTTTTT.

This chain uses TRBV7-8 with TRBJ1-1; D is perhaps TRBD1 (5 bases). This CDR3 is 19 amino acids long. Germline CDR1 is SGHVS and CDR2 is FQNEAQ. Trimming shortened V by 2 bases and J by 0 bases, and 22 bases separated the two germline ends. The CDR3 nucleotides are TGTGCCAGCAGCTTAAGTCGACTTCCCAGATGGGGCATGAACACTGAAGCTTTCTTT. It is translated as CASSLSRLPRWGMNTEAFF.

The sample holds a few counts of this clone. The genes are TRBV4-2 and TRBJ1-2; possibly TRBD1 for D (6 bases). The CDR3 spans 14 residues. Germline assignment: CDR1 LGHNA and CDR2 YNFKEQ. Trimming removed 2 bases at V and 4 bases at J, with 11 bases between. In nucleotides, the CDR3 is TGTGCCAGCAGCCAAACAGGGAACTCCTATGGCTACACCTTC. Protein product: CASSQTGNSYGYTF.

The chain employs TRBV11-3 and TRBJ2-2; 11 bases agree with TRBD1. Germline values: CDR1 SGHNT, CDR2 YENEEA. The V and J ends lost 3 bases and 6 bases, in that order; junction bases with no gene match: 6. This CDR3 spans 16 amino acids. The CDR3 sequence: CASSFVGTGGPGELFF. The CDR3 region has the DNA TGTGCCAGCAGCTTTGTTGGGACAGGGGGTCCCGGGGAGCTGTTTTTT.